This is a list of T cell receptor beta chains from one sample in a study of cytomegalovirus exposure and HLA in healthy donors. Some clones are missing from TCRdb's copy, which holds only in-frame ones; the method was immunoSEQ multiplex PCR. The data contain 180,000 or so clones, around 80% of them singletons. Sequenced material: PBMCs. The origin of the receptors is a woman aged 60-70 years in good health and CMV-seropositive. The CDR3 runs from the conserved cysteine through the conserved F or W. Fields, in order: J gene, clone size, D gene, V gene, CDR3 length, CDR3 protein, CDR3 DNA. A D gene is named only where the DNA matches it firmly. Where a row states a size, it is once, few, many or the class of an expanded clone; other rows omit it.

j_call: TRBJ1-2; clone_size: -; d_call: -; v_call: TRBV10-1; cdr3_length: 22; cdr3_aa: CASSESGLVVQGIPRGNYGYTF; cdr3_nt: TGCGCCAGCAGTGAGTCAGGGTTAGTTGTCCAGGGGATCCCTCGGGGTAACTATGGCTACACCTTC
j_call: TRBJ2-5; clone_size: few; d_call: -; v_call: TRBV10-2; cdr3_length: 13; cdr3_aa: CASSETAQETQYF; cdr3_nt: TGCGCCAGCAGTGAGACAGCTCAAGAGACCCAGTACTTC
j_call: TRBJ1-5; clone_size: -; d_call: -; v_call: TRBV5-6; cdr3_length: 16; cdr3_aa: CASSLRGQGSNQPQHF; cdr3_nt: TGTGCCAGCAGCCTAAGGGGCCAGGGCAGCAATCAGCCCCAGCATTTT
j_call: TRBJ1-5; clone_size: -; d_call: -; v_call: TRBV7-2; cdr3_length: 13; cdr3_aa: CASSLRGNQPQHF; cdr3_nt: TGTGCCAGCAGCTTAAGGGGAAATCAGCCCCAGCATTTT
j_call: TRBJ1-2; clone_size: -; d_call: -; v_call: TRBV5-1; cdr3_length: 12; cdr3_aa: CASSSVREGYTF; cdr3_nt: TGCGCCAGCAGCTCGGTCCGGGAGGGCTACACCTTC
j_call: TRBJ2-1; clone_size: -; d_call: -; v_call: TRBV7-2; cdr3_length: 15; cdr3_aa: CASSLTPSSYNEQFF; cdr3_nt: TGTGCCAGCAGCTTGACTCCTAGCTCCTACAATGAGCAGTTCTTC
j_call: TRBJ2-7; clone_size: -; d_call: -; v_call: TRBV13; cdr3_length: 16; cdr3_aa: CASSLGNRVASYEQYF; cdr3_nt: TGTGCCAGCAGCTTAGGAAACAGGGTCGCCTCCTACGAGCAGTACTTC
j_call: TRBJ1-6; clone_size: -; d_call: -; v_call: TRBV28; cdr3_length: 13; cdr3_aa: CASRTGTGSPLHF; cdr3_nt: TGTGCCAGCAGAACAGGGACGGGTTCACCCCTCCACTTT
j_call: TRBJ1-3; clone_size: -; d_call: -; v_call: TRBV9; cdr3_length: 16; cdr3_aa: CASSVATRLSGNTIYF; cdr3_nt: TGTGCCAGCAGCGTAGCTACGCGGCTCTCTGGAAACACCATATATTTT
j_call: TRBJ1-2; clone_size: -; d_call: TRBD1; v_call: TRBV18; cdr3_length: 16; cdr3_aa: CASSPQGQGVRYGYTF; cdr3_nt: TGTGCCAGCTCACCTCAGGGACAGGGGGTGCGCTATGGCTACACCTTC
j_call: TRBJ1-5; clone_size: -; d_call: -; v_call: TRBV10-3; cdr3_length: 13; cdr3_aa: CAIRSTDNQPQHF; cdr3_nt: TGTGCCATCCGTTCGACAGACAATCAGCCCCAGCATTTT
j_call: TRBJ2-3; clone_size: -; d_call: -; v_call: TRBV19; cdr3_length: 15; cdr3_aa: CASNTRPGSTDTQYF; cdr3_nt: TGTGCCAGTAATACCCGACCCGGGAGCACAGATACGCAGTATTTT
j_call: TRBJ2-5; clone_size: -; d_call: -; v_call: TRBV18; cdr3_length: 12; cdr3_aa: CASSRLQETQYF; cdr3_nt: TGTGCCAGCTCACGACTCCAAGAGACCCAGTACTTC
j_call: TRBJ2-5; clone_size: -; d_call: TRBD2; v_call: TRBV30; cdr3_length: 16; cdr3_aa: CAWRGASGRAGETQYF; cdr3_nt: TGTGCCTGGAGGGGGGCTAGCGGGAGGGCCGGAGAGACCCAGTACTTC
j_call: TRBJ2-1; clone_size: -; d_call: TRBD2; v_call: TRBV6-5; cdr3_length: 15; cdr3_aa: CASSLTSGPYNEQFF; cdr3_nt: TGTGCCAGCAGCCTCACTAGCGGCCCATACAATGAGCAGTTCTTC
j_call: TRBJ1-1; clone_size: -; d_call: -; v_call: TRBV30; cdr3_length: 12; cdr3_aa: CAWDRENTEAFF; cdr3_nt: TGTGCCTGGGACAGAGAGAACACTGAAGCTTTCTTT
j_call: TRBJ2-1; clone_size: -; d_call: TRBD1; v_call: TRBV5-1; cdr3_length: 16; cdr3_aa: CASSSYPDRSNNEQFF; cdr3_nt: TGCGCCAGCAGCTCATACCCGGACAGGTCAAACAATGAGCAGTTCTTC
j_call: TRBJ2-7; clone_size: -; d_call: -; v_call: TRBV5-1; cdr3_length: 13; cdr3_aa: CASSLLGDYEQYF; cdr3_nt: TGCGCCAGCAGCTTGTTAGGGGACTACGAGCAGTACTTC
j_call: TRBJ1-3; clone_size: -; d_call: -; v_call: TRBV29-1; cdr3_length: 14; cdr3_aa: CSGSFGVSGNTIYF; cdr3_nt: TGCAGCGGATCATTCGGGGTCTCTGGAAACACCATATATTTT
j_call: TRBJ2-4; clone_size: -; d_call: -; v_call: TRBV7-3; cdr3_length: 12; cdr3_aa: CASSPGGDIQYF; cdr3_nt: TGTGCCAGCAGCCCCGGAGGGGACATTCAGTACTTC
j_call: TRBJ2-5; clone_size: -; d_call: -; v_call: TRBV28; cdr3_length: 17; cdr3_aa: CASRHQGSGPKQETQYF; cdr3_nt: TGTGCCAGCAGACATCAGGGATCTGGCCCCAAACAAGAGACCCAGTACTTC
j_call: TRBJ1-1; clone_size: -; d_call: -; v_call: TRBV7-9; cdr3_length: 17; cdr3_aa: CASSLAADTTVNTEAFF; cdr3_nt: TGTGCCAGCAGCTTAGCCGCAGACACCACAGTGAACACTGAAGCTTTCTTT
j_call: TRBJ2-5; clone_size: few; d_call: TRBD1; v_call: TRBV30; cdr3_length: 11; cdr3_aa: CAWSEQGAGYF; cdr3_nt: TGTGCCTGGAGTGAACAGGGGGCAGGGTACTTC
j_call: TRBJ1-2; clone_size: few; d_call: TRBD1; v_call: TRBV18; cdr3_length: 17; cdr3_aa: CASSPPLGQGPGYGYTF; cdr3_nt: TGTGCCAGCTCACCACCGCTAGGACAGGGACCTGGGTATGGCTACACCTTC
j_call: TRBJ2-7; clone_size: -; d_call: -; v_call: TRBV29-1; cdr3_length: 14; cdr3_aa: CSVTGDLRSYEQYF; cdr3_nt: TGCAGCGTTACAGGAGACTTACGCTCCTACGAGCAGTACTTC
j_call: TRBJ1-2; clone_size: -; d_call: TRBD1; v_call: TRBV28; cdr3_length: 13; cdr3_aa: CASSSGQGGGYTF; cdr3_nt: TGTGCCAGCAGTTCGGGACAGGGGGGTGGCTACACCTTC
j_call: TRBJ1-5; clone_size: -; d_call: TRBD1; v_call: TRBV19; cdr3_length: 15; cdr3_aa: CAAKPAGGSSQPQHF; cdr3_nt: TGTGCCGCAAAGCCGGCAGGGGGTAGTTCTCAGCCCCAGCATTTT
j_call: TRBJ1-2; clone_size: -; d_call: -; v_call: TRBV6-5; cdr3_length: 13; cdr3_aa: CASSNRDNYGYTF; cdr3_nt: TGTGCCAGCAGTAACAGGGATAACTATGGCTACACCTTC
j_call: TRBJ1-1; clone_size: -; d_call: TRBD1; v_call: TRBV7-8; cdr3_length: 13; cdr3_aa: CASTSTGGGEAFF; cdr3_nt: TGTGCCAGCACCTCTACAGGGGGCGGTGAAGCTTTCTTT
j_call: TRBJ2-4; clone_size: few; d_call: -; v_call: TRBV15; cdr3_length: 14; cdr3_aa: CATSERMTENIQYF; cdr3_nt: TGTGCCACCAGCGAGAGGATGACGGAAAACATTCAGTACTTC
j_call: TRBJ2-3; clone_size: once; d_call: -; v_call: TRBV5-1; cdr3_length: 14; cdr3_aa: CASSWGVSTDTQYF; cdr3_nt: TGCGCCAGCAGCTGGGGGGTCTCCACAGATACGCAGTATTTT
j_call: TRBJ2-3; clone_size: -; d_call: TRBD1; v_call: TRBV7-6; cdr3_length: 17; cdr3_aa: CASSLATGGWDTDTQYF; cdr3_nt: TGTGCCAGCAGCTTAGCGACAGGGGGCTGGGACACAGATACGCAGTATTTT
j_call: TRBJ2-7; clone_size: few; d_call: TRBD1; v_call: TRBV29-1; cdr3_length: 15; cdr3_aa: CSVEGTGESSYEQYF; cdr3_nt: TGCAGCGTTGAAGGTACAGGGGAAAGCTCCTACGAGCAGTACTTC
j_call: TRBJ2-3; clone_size: -; d_call: TRBD1; v_call: TRBV6-5; cdr3_length: 15; cdr3_aa: CASSVRPGGPDTQYF; cdr3_nt: TGTGCCAGCAGTGTCCGCCCAGGGGGCCCAGATACGCAGTATTTT
j_call: TRBJ2-3; clone_size: -; d_call: -; v_call: TRBV6-4; cdr3_length: 14; cdr3_aa: CASSDVGATDTQYF; cdr3_nt: TGTGCCAGCAGTGACGTGGGAGCCACAGATACGCAGTATTTT
j_call: TRBJ2-7; clone_size: -; d_call: -; v_call: TRBV5-1; cdr3_length: 14; cdr3_aa: CASRQGGSSYEQYF; cdr3_nt: TGCGCCAGCCGGCAGGGGGGCAGCTCCTACGAGCAGTACTTC
j_call: TRBJ1-2; clone_size: -; d_call: -; v_call: TRBV7-2; cdr3_length: 13; cdr3_aa: CASSLTGGYGYTF; cdr3_nt: TGTGCCAGCAGCCTGACGGGGGGCTATGGCTACACCTTC
j_call: TRBJ2-1; clone_size: -; d_call: -; v_call: TRBV27; cdr3_length: 16; cdr3_aa: CASSFLSLAQGNEQFF; cdr3_nt: TGTGCCAGCAGTTTTTTGTCTCTAGCTCAGGGGAATGAGCAGTTCTTC
j_call: TRBJ1-1; clone_size: -; d_call: -; v_call: TRBV5-1; cdr3_length: 16; cdr3_aa: CASSLSGQGLNTEAFF; cdr3_nt: TGCGCCAGCAGCTTGTCGGGACAAGGTTTGAACACTGAAGCTTTCTTT
j_call: TRBJ1-2; clone_size: -; d_call: -; v_call: TRBV5-1; cdr3_length: 14; cdr3_aa: CASSLAQEHYGYTF; cdr3_nt: TGCGCCAGCAGCTTGGCCCAGGAACACTATGGCTACACCTTC
j_call: TRBJ2-7; clone_size: -; d_call: -; v_call: TRBV7-9; cdr3_length: 16; cdr3_aa: CASSPRVTSRTYEQYF; cdr3_nt: TGTGCCAGCAGCCCCCGCGTCACTAGCCGAACCTACGAGCAGTACTTC
j_call: TRBJ2-2; clone_size: few; d_call: -; v_call: TRBV2; cdr3_length: 13; cdr3_aa: CASSTSGTGELFF; cdr3_nt: TGTGCCAGCAGTACGAGCGGCACCGGGGAGCTGTTTTTT
j_call: TRBJ2-7; clone_size: -; d_call: TRBD1; v_call: TRBV5-6; cdr3_length: 12; cdr3_aa: CASSRTGNEQYF; cdr3_nt: TGTGCCAGCAGCAGGACAGGAAACGAGCAGTACTTC